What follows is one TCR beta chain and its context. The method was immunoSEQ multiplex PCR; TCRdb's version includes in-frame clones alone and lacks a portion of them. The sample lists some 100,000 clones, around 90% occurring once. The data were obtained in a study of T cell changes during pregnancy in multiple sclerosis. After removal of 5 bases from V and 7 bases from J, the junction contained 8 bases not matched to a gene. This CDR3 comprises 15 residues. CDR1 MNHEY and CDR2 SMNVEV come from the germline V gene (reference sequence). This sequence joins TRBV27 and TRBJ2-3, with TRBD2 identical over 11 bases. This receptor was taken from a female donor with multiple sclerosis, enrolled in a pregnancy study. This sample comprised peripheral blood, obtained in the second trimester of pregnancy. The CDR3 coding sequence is TGTGCCAGCAGTCCCTGGACTAGCGGGCCAAATACGCAGTATTTT. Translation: CASSPWTSGPNTQYF.